This T cell receptor (beta chain) comes out of a study of shared T cell receptors in the human thymus. Assay: immunoSEQ multiplex PCR; the TCRdb copy retains only in-frame clones and omits some. This sample carries hundreds of thousands of clones, around 87% of them seen once, and the ten largest clones take about 0.0094%. V lost 5 bases and J 0 bases, leaving 12 bases between the germline ends. The V gene's germline CDR1 is SGHNT and CDR2 YYREEE (reference sequence). CDR3 length: 16 residues. This clone was seen once. Another study also made use of these data, one on human thymus T cells. From that paper: Thymic samples were excised during corrective heart operations. Repertoires sampled from thymus and blood appeared biased in V and J gene usage. Highly overlapping thymic repertoires in unrelated individuals were reported by related research.

The V and J genes are TRBV5-4 and TRBJ2-6; D is perhaps TRBD1 (5 bases). The source of this sequence is a boy under two years old with a congenital heart defect. Sequenced material: thymocytes. For the CDR3, the DNA is TGTGCCAGCAGACCTGACAGAATCTCTGGGGCCAACGTCCTGACTTTC. Amino acid sequence: CASRPDRISGANVLTF.